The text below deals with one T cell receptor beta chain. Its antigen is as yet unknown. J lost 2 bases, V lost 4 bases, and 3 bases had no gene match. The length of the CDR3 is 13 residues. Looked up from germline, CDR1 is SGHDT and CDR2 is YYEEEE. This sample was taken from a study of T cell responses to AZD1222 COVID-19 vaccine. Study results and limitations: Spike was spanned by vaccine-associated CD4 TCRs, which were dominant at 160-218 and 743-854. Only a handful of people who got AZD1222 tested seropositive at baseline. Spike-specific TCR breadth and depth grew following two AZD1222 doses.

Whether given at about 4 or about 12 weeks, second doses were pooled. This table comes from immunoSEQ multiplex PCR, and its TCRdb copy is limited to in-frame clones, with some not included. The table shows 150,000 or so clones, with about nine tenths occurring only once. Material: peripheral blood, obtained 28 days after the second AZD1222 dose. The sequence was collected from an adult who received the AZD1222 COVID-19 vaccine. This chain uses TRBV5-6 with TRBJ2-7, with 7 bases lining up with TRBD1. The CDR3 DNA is TGTGCCAGCAGCGTCGGGACAGCCTACGAGCAGTACTTC. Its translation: CASSVGTAYEQYF.